Each of the 31 T cell receptor beta chains below was sequenced from the same sample in a study of cytomegalovirus exposure and HLA in healthy donors. The study ran its PCR with 60 Vbeta and 13 Jbeta primers. Some clones are missing from TCRdb's copy, which holds only in-frame ones; the method was immunoSEQ multiplex PCR. The sample shows about 120,000 clones, approximately 79% of them seen only once. Sequencing was performed on PBMCs. Receptors originate from a man aged 25-40 years in good health and CMV-seronegative.

The genes are TRBV7-7 and TRBJ2-7; 8 positions match TRBD2. This CDR3 region has 14 residues. Germline-derived CDR1 and CDR2 are SSHAT and FNYEAQ (reference sequence). The V and J ends lost 5 bases and 3 bases, in that order; junction bases with no gene match: 6. The CDR3 protein is CASSVSGTDYEQYF. CDR3 nucleotides: TGTGCCAGCAGCGTTAGCGGGACCGACTACGAGCAGTACTTC. Supplemented by reference TRBV7-7 and TRBJ2-7, the full variable domain reads GAGVSQSPRYKVTKRGQDVTLRCDPISSHATLYWYQQALGQGPEFLTYFNYEAQPDKSGLPSDRFSAERPEGSISTLTIQRTEQRDSAMYRCASSVSGTDYEQYFGPGTRLTVT.

J is TRBJ2-1 and V is TRBV7-6; no reliable D call. Trimming removed 5 bases from V and 0 bases from J, with 11 bases in between. This CDR3 is built from 15 residues. Germline CDR1 reads SGHVS; CDR2 reads FNYEAQ. As DNA, the CDR3 is TGTGCCAGCAGCATCGACGGAGCCTCCTACAATGAGCAGTTCTTC. Translating it yields CASSIDGASYNEQFF. Full variable domain (missing parts from reference TRBV7-6 and TRBJ2-1): GAGVSQSPRYKVTKRGQDVALRCDPISGHVSLYWYRQALGQGPEFLTYFNYEAQQDKSGLPNDRFSAERPEGSISTLTIQRTEQRDSAMYRCASSIDGASYNEQFFGPGTRLTVL.

The sample holds one count of this clone. The chain joins TRBV5-8 to TRBJ2-3; D remains unclear. The CDR3 contains 10 residues. Germline-derived CDR1 and CDR2 are SGHTS and YDEGEE. Trimming cost V 3 bases and J 6 bases, with 2 bases left between them. CDR3 sequence reads: CASSSDTQYF. In nucleotides, the CDR3 is TGTGCCAGCAGCTCGGATACGCAGTATTTT.

The genes are TRBV6-5 and TRBJ2-2; 8 bases match TRBD2. Germline V gives CDR1 MNHEY, CDR2 SVGAGI. The ends lost 6 bases at V and 6 bases at J; junction bases unmatched: 9. CDR3 length: 15 amino acids. The CDR3 protein is CASSRGGRGAGELFF. The CDR3 DNA sequence: TGTGCCAGCAGCCGAGGGGGGCGGGGGGCCGGGGAGCTGTTTTTT.

This clone is a singleton in its sample. The chain recombines TRBV19 with TRBJ1-2, with D hard to call. The CDR3 contains 12 residues. Germline V gives CDR1 LNHDA, CDR2 SQIVND (reference sequence). V was trimmed by 5 bases and J by 1 base, leaving 5 bases between them. CDR3 protein: CASSVNNYGYTF. The CDR3 region has the DNA TGTGCCAGTAGTGTAAATAACTATGGCTACACCTTC.

The chain couples TRBV27 to TRBJ2-1; the match to TRBD2 covers 11 bases. J lost 8 bases, V lost 1 base, and 7 bases had no gene match. CDR3 length: 16 residues. Germline CDR1 and CDR2: MNHEY and SMNVEV (reference sequence). DNA for the CDR3: TGTGCCAGCAGTTTATACTTGGGACTAGCGGCTCATGAGCAGTTCTTC. Translated: CASSLYLGLAAHEQFF.

The chain carries TRBV28 and TRBJ1-5, with 11 bases matching TRBD1. Germline trimming cut 6 bases from V and 5 bases from J; bases unmatched to any gene: 9. Germline CDR1 is MDHEN and CDR2 is SYDVKM. The CDR3 consists of 16 residues. CDR3: CASSVGWDRGYQPQHF. For the CDR3, the DNA is TGTGCCAGCAGCGTGGGGTGGGACAGGGGGTATCAGCCCCAGCATTTT.

V gene TRBV28 combines with J gene TRBJ1-1, with TRBD1 as a possible D gene (5 bases). Trimming took 3 bases from V and 5 from J, leaving 19 bases between them. This CDR3 is built from 16 residues. Germline CDR1 reads MDHEN; CDR2 reads SYDVKM. The CDR3 here is CASSLGSRGWDTEAFF. CDR3 sequence (DNA): TGTGCCAGCAGTTTGGGTTCGCGGGGGTGGGATACTGAAGCTTTCTTT.

V and J are TRBV11-2 and TRBJ1-4, with D maybe TRBD1 (5 bases). V lost 5 bases and J lost 4, with 17 bases in between. CDR3 size: 16 residues. Germline V CDR1 and CDR2: SGHAT, FQNNGV. CDR3: CASSHLKGRRNEKLFF. The CDR3 coding sequence is TGTGCCAGCAGCCACCTTAAGGGGCGACGTAATGAAAAACTGTTTTTT. Full variable domain (remainder filled in from reference TRBV11-2 and TRBJ1-4): EAGVAQSPRYKIIEKRQSVAFWCNPISGHATLYWYQQILGQGPKLLIQFQNNGVVDDSQLPKDRFSAERLKGVDSTLKIQPAKLEDSAVYLCASSHLKGRRNEKLFFGSGTQLSVL.

The J gene is TRBJ1-6, the V gene TRBV11-2; 7 positions agree with TRBD1. V was pared by 3 bases and J by 1 base, with 9 bases of the junction left unmatched. CDR3 length: 18 residues. Germline lookup yields CDR1 SGHAT and CDR2 FQNNGV. The chain's CDR3 is CASSLDRGRSSYNSPLHF. Here the CDR3 DNA reads TGTGCCAGCAGCTTGGATAGGGGGCGTAGTTCCTATAATTCACCCCTCCACTTT.

For this clone: The germline gene is not matched at one end of the junction; a read error may be the cause. This sequence joins TRBV5-4 and TRBJ2-6; possibly TRBD1 for D (5 bases). The CDR3 covers 18 residues. Germline CDR1 and CDR2: SGHNT and YYREEE (reference sequence). The CDR3 reads CASRPEIWKSSGANGLTF. As DNA, the CDR3 is TGTGCCAGCAGGCCCGAGATTTGGAAAAGCTCTGGGGCCAACGGCCTGACTTTC. The variable domain in full, with the rest retrieved from reference TRBV5-4 and TRBJ2-6, is ETGVTQSPTHLIKTRGQQVTLRCSSQSGHNTVSWYQQALGQGPQFIFQYYREEENGRGNFPPRFSGLQFPNYSSELNVNALELDDSALYLCASRPEIWKSSGANGLTFGAGSRLTVL.

This sequence joins TRBV7-9 and TRBJ2-5, with 7 bases aligning to TRBD2. The CDR3 totals 15 residues. Germline trimming cut 1 base from V and 3 bases from J; bases unmatched to any gene: 5. Germline values: CDR1 SEHNR, CDR2 FQNEAQ (reference sequence). CDR3 in amino acids: CASSLGGGVKETQYF. CDR3 in DNA: TGTGCCAGCAGCTTAGGGGGGGGAGTCAAAGAGACCCAGTACTTC.

This clone was found once. A junction end diverges from the germline sequence, so it may reflect a read error. J is TRBJ2-6 and V is TRBV2; weak D call: TRBD1 (6 bases). CDR1 and CDR2 (germline): SNHLY, FYNNEI. This CDR3 is 17 amino acids long. The CDR3 DNA follows: TGTGCCAGCAGTCTCCTGGGACAAGACTCTGGGGCCAACGGCCTGACTTTC. Protein product: CASSLLGQDSGANGLTF. Full variable domain (missing parts from reference TRBV2 and TRBJ2-6): EPEVTQTPSHQVTQMGQEVILRCVPISNHLYFYWYRQILGQKVEFLVSFYNNEISEKSEIFDDQFSVERPDGSNFTLKIRSTKLEDSAMYFCASSLLGQDSGANGLTFGAGSRLTVL.

A single count supports this clone. In DNA, the CDR3 is TGTGCCAGCAGCGTAGGACTAGCGGGGGGGCCCGTGGGGGAGACCCAGTACTTC. Residues: CASSVGLAGGPVGETQYF. The chain is built from TRBV9 and TRBJ2-5; 14 nucleotides align to TRBD2. The CDR3 runs 18 residues. V gave up 0 bases and J gave up 5 bases; unmatched junction bases: 9. In germline, CDR1 is SGDLS, CDR2 YYNGEE. Using reference TRBV9 and TRBJ2-5 for the parts outside the CDR3, the full variable domain is DSGVTQTPKHLITATGQRVTLRCSPRSGDLSVYWYQQSLDQGLQFLIQYYNGEERAKGNILERFSAQQFPDLHSELNLSSLELGDSALYFCASSVGLAGGPVGETQYFGPGTRLLVL.

V usage is TRBV5-1 and J usage is TRBJ1-4; D remains ambiguous. Trimming pared 4 bases from V and 8 bases from J, leaving 18 bases between. Per germline, CDR1 SGHRS and CDR2 YFSETQ. The length of the CDR3 is 15 residues. In DNA, the CDR3 is TGCGCCAGCAGCGCTGAGGGCGCGGTGGGAGAAAAACTGTTTTTT. Its protein is CASSAEGAVGEKLFF.

The chain combines TRBV9 with TRBJ2-3; D is perhaps TRBD1 (6 bases). V lost 4 bases and J 5 bases, leaving 11 bases between the germline ends. The CDR3 is made up of 13 amino acids. Germline lookup yields CDR1 SGDLS and CDR2 YYNGEE. CDR3 protein: CASSLWGQDTQYF. CDR3 DNA: TGTGCCAGCAGCCTGTGGGGACAAGATACGCAGTATTTT. Full variable domain (remainder filled in from reference TRBV9 and TRBJ2-3): DSGVTQTPKHLITATGQRVTLRCSPRSGDLSVYWYQQSLDQGLQFLIQYYNGEERAKGNILERFSAQQFPDLHSELNLSSLELGDSALYFCASSLWGQDTQYFGPGTRLTVL.

The gene calls are TRBV27 and TRBJ2-5; D is perhaps TRBD2 (5 bases). The CDR3 contains 14 residues. Trimming shortened V by 3 bases and J by 1 base, and 9 bases separated the two germline ends. CDR1 is MNHEY and CDR2 is SMNVEV in the germline V gene (reference sequence). The CDR3 DNA reads TGTGCCAGCAGTTTTGTGAGGGCCCAAGAGACCCAGTACTTC. Translating it yields CASSFVRAQETQYF.

This sequence joins TRBV7-9 and TRBJ2-1; 9 nucleotides agree with TRBD2. V lost 0 bases and J lost 5; bases outside the gene matches: 11. The germline V gene encodes CDR1 SEHNR and CDR2 FQNEAQ (reference sequence). This CDR3 is 18 amino acids long. The CDR3 region is CASSLAVRMAGGNNEQFF. The CDR3 DNA reads as TGTGCCAGCAGCTTAGCCGTTCGTATGGCGGGGGGGAACAATGAGCAGTTCTTC. Full variable domain (outside the CDR3, taken from reference TRBV7-9 and TRBJ2-1): DTGVSQNPRHKITKRGQNVTFRCDPISEHNRLYWYRQTLGQGPEFLTYFQNEAQLEKSRLLSDRFSAERPKGSFSTLEIQRTEQGDSAMYLCASSLAVRMAGGNNEQFFGPGTRLTVL.

V usage is TRBV15 and J usage is TRBJ2-6; D uncertain. The CDR3 is 16 residues long. Trimming removed 1 base at V and 0 bases at J, with 7 bases between. CDR1 is LNHNV, CDR2 YYDKDF, per germline (reference sequence). CDR3 region: CATSRGIFSGANVLTF. CDR3 bases: TGTGCCACCAGCAGAGGTATCTTCTCTGGGGCCAACGTCCTGACTTTC.

For the CDR3, the DNA is TGTGCCAGCAACTCGCAGGGGACCCAGTACTTC. Encoded protein: CASNSQGTQYF. The chain carries TRBV27 and TRBJ2-5, with D possibly being TRBD1 (5 bases). V lost 7 bases and J 7 bases, leaving 10 bases between the germline ends. The germline V gene has CDR1 MNHEY and CDR2 SMNVEV (reference sequence). The CDR3 has 11 amino acids.

J is TRBJ2-5 and V is TRBV29-1; 11 bases fit TRBD2. This CDR3 comprises 13 residues. V gave up 8 bases and J gave up 1 base; unmatched junction bases: 3. Per the germline V gene, CDR1 is SQVTM and CDR2 is ANQGSEA. The CDR3 is CSWLAGGQETQYF. CDR3 DNA: TGCAGCTGGCTAGCGGGGGGCCAAGAGACCCAGTACTTC.

CDR3 amino acids: CASRADRGSGYTF. As DNA, the CDR3 is TGCGCCAGCAGGGCGGACAGGGGAAGTGGCTACACCTTC. The chain recombines TRBV5-1 with TRBJ1-2; 9 bases agree with TRBD1. Germline CDR1 is SGHRS and CDR2 is YFSETQ. The V gene end was trimmed by 5 bases and the J gene end by 7 bases; junction bases not matched to a gene: 6. The CDR3 loop spans 13 amino acids. Variable domain in full (rest from reference TRBV5-1 and TRBJ1-2): KAGVTQTPRYLIKTRGQQVTLSCSPISGHRSVSWYQQTPGQGLQFLFEYFSETQRNKGNFPGRFSGRQFSNSRSEMNVSTLELGDSALYLCASRADRGSGYTFGSGTRLTVV.

V gene TRBV10-3 combines with J gene TRBJ2-1, with TRBD1 as a possible D gene (5 bases). With 10 bases removed from V and 5 bases from J, the gap between germline ends came to 18 bases. Germline lookup yields CDR1 ENHRY and CDR2 SYGVKD. CDR3 size: 14 residues. In nucleotides, the CDR3 is TGTGCCACCCTCTTTGGGGCTACGGACAATGAGCAGTTCTTC. This codes for CATLFGATDNEQFF.

The V call is TRBV7-9, the J call TRBJ1-5, with D uncertain. Germline V gene sequence: CDR1 SEHNR, CDR2 FQNEAQ (reference sequence). V lost 5 bases and J lost 11, with 13 bases in between. CDR3 size: 12 residues. The CDR3 coding sequence is TGTGCCAGCAGCCATTCTACGGGTACCCAGCATTTT. This sequence encodes CASSHSTGTQHF.

The count of this clone is one. The gene calls are TRBV28 and TRBJ1-5; 10 nucleotides match TRBD1. CDR1 is MDHEN and CDR2 is SYDVKM in the germline V gene. This CDR3 is built from 16 residues. Losses at the gene ends were 7 bases for V and 3 bases for J; bases not matched to a gene: 9. CDR3 sequence reads: CASTDDRGRVNQPQHF. CDR3 nucleotides: TGTGCCAGCACCGACGACAGGGGGCGGGTCAATCAGCCCCAGCATTTT.

V is TRBV9 and J is TRBJ1-5, with D perhaps matching TRBD1 (5 bases). Trimming shortened V by 3 bases and J by 1 base, and 8 bases separated the two germline ends. This CDR3 region has 14 residues. The germline V gene has CDR1 SGDLS and CDR2 YYNGEE. DNA for the CDR3: TGTGCCAGCAGCGCGGGGGGGAGCAATCAGCCCCAGCATTTT. Its protein is CASSAGGSNQPQHF.

The chain links TRBV4-1 to TRBJ1-2; no reliable D call. V shed 0 bases and J shed 4 bases, with 15 bases lying between them. Germline assignment: CDR1 MGHRA and CDR2 YSYEKL. The CDR3 consists of 16 residues. The CDR3 DNA follows: TGCGCCAGCAGCCAAGATTATCGGGAAAGGTCCTATGGCTACACCTTC. It codes for CASSQDYRERSYGYTF.

CDR3: CASSQVLRATGNQPQHF. The CDR3 bases are TGCGCCAGCAGCCAAGTTCTCCGGGCTACAGGGAATCAGCCCCAGCATTTT. The rearrangement uses TRBV4-1 and TRBJ1-5, with TRBD1 as a possible D gene (6 bases). V was shortened by 1 base and J by 4 bases, with 17 bases between the two germline ends. The germline gives CDR1 MGHRA, CDR2 YSYEKL. This CDR3 has 17 residues.

V usage is TRBV19 and J usage is TRBJ1-1; TRBD1 matches 12 bases. This CDR3 has 16 residues. Germline CDR1 is LNHDA and CDR2 is SQIVND (reference sequence). J gave up 4 bases and V 4 bases, and 7 bases lay outside the gene matches. DNA for the CDR3: TGTGCCAGTAGTACCAGGGACAGGGGGCTGAGCACTGAAGCTTTCTTT. Translated, it gives CASSTRDRGLSTEAFF.

A few counts support this clone. J is TRBJ2-3 and V is TRBV27; tentatively, D is TRBD2 (7 bases). V was cut by 3 bases and J by 0 bases, with 16 bases left in between. The CDR3 runs to 17 residues. Germline CDR1 MNHEY, CDR2 SMNVEV (reference sequence). CDR3 DNA sequence: TGTGCCAGCAGTTTCGCGGGGGCCCCCACTAGCACAGATACGCAGTATTTT. It specifies CASSFAGAPTSTDTQYF.

The gene calls are TRBV5-1 and TRBJ2-3; D perhaps matches TRBD2 (6 bases). Germline CDR1 SGHRS, CDR2 YFSETQ. The germline V and J ends were trimmed by 4 bases and 5 bases, with 17 bases remaining between them. CDR3 size: 15 residues. In DNA form, the CDR3 reads TGCGCCAGCAGCACGCGGGCGGGGTCGGGAGATACGCAGTATTTT. It yields the protein CASSTRAGSGDTQYF.